The 16 T cell receptor beta chains below all came from one sample that was sequenced in a study of T cells in localized non-small cell lung cancer. Clones were read by immunoSEQ multiplex PCR, and TCRdb kept only the in-frame ones, dropping some. Here the sample spans about 31,000 clones, nearly 90% being singletons. The input for sequencing was peripheral blood mononuclear cells, taken before any cancer treatment. The source of these receptors is a woman between 35 and 75 years old with stage III lung adenocarcinoma.

V gene TRBV12-2 combines with J gene TRBJ2-7. TRBV12-2 is tagged as a pseudogene. The CDR3 loop spans 13 amino acids. CDR3 sequence: CASRPTPSCEQYF. CDR3 coding DNA: TGTGCAAGTCGCCCGACCCCGTCTTGCGAGCAGTACTTC.

This rearrangement joins TRBV5-8 to TRBJ2-7; 10 nucleotides agree with TRBD1. CDR1 and CDR2 from the germline V gene are SGHTS and YDEGEE. The CDR3 is 16 amino acids. Unmatched junction bases numbered 7, after V lost 1 base and J lost 3 bases. CDR3 nucleotides: TGTGCCAGCAGCTTGAGACCGGGACAGGGGCACTACGAGCAGTACTTC. Its translation: CASSLRPGQGHYEQYF.

The chain uses TRBV4-2 and TRBJ2-1; 14 bases map to TRBD2. The CDR3 totals 14 residues. Germline CDR1 is LGHNA and CDR2 is YNFKEQ. After removal of 9 bases from V and 7 bases from J, the junction contained 5 bases not matched to a gene. This CDR3 reads CASRGLAGENEQFF. In DNA, the CDR3 is TGTGCCAGTCGGGGACTAGCGGGAGAGAATGAGCAGTTCTTC.

This chain connects TRBV7-2 to TRBJ1-3; 7 bases agree with TRBD1. Germline trimming cut 4 bases from V and 6 bases from J; bases unmatched to any gene: 6. CDR1 is SGHTA and CDR2 is FQGNSA in the germline V gene. The CDR3 runs 14 residues. The CDR3 DNA sequence: TGTGCCAGCAGCTGGGGACAGCTCGCAAACACCATATATTTT. It yields the protein CASSWGQLANTIYF. The variable domain in full, completed from reference TRBV7-2 and TRBJ1-3, reads GAGVSQSPSNKVTEKGKDVELRCDPISGHTALYWYRQSLGQGLEFLIYFQGNSAPDKSGLPSDRFSAERTGGSVSTLTIQRTQQEDSAVYLCASSWGQLANTIYFGEGSWLTVV.

V is TRBV5-1 and J is TRBJ2-3; no reliable D call. V lost 2 bases and J lost 6, with 19 bases in between. This CDR3 has 16 residues. Germline lookup yields CDR1 SGHRS and CDR2 YFSETQ. In DNA form, the CDR3 reads TGCGCCAGCAGCTTAATACCCCCCCCCACCCCCGATACGCAGTATTTT. It encodes CASSLIPPPTPDTQYF.

J is TRBJ2-3 and V is TRBV9, with 14 bases identical to TRBD2. CDR1 SGDLS and CDR2 YYNGEE come from the germline V gene. After removal of 5 bases from V and 4 bases from J, the junction contained 6 bases not matched to a gene. The CDR3 spans 16 residues. The chain's CDR3 is CASSPGLAGVPDTQYF. CDR3 in DNA: TGTGCCAGCAGTCCGGGACTAGCGGGGGTTCCAGATACGCAGTATTTT.

The V call is TRBV2, the J call TRBJ1-2; 9 bases align to TRBD1. The junction had 9 bases not matched to a gene; V was cut back by 5 bases and J by 5 bases. In germline, CDR1 is SNHLY, CDR2 FYNNEI. CDR3 size: 15 residues. The CDR3 reads CASSQGQGGDYGYTF. The DNA of the CDR3 is TGTGCCAGCAGTCAGGGACAGGGCGGCGATTATGGCTACACCTTC.

The chain joins TRBV30 to TRBJ2-1, with TRBD2 as a possible D gene (6 bases). CDR1 and CDR2 (germline): GTSNPN, SVGIG (reference sequence). The V and J ends lost 2 bases and 8 bases respectively, with 16 bases between them. The CDR3 loop spans 14 amino acids. The CDR3 DNA is TGTGCCTGGAGTAGGGGACTGTCCCTGGATGAGCAGTTCTTC. Amino acid sequence: CAWSRGLSLDEQFF.

This clone was observed a single time. The chain has TRBV25-1 and TRBJ2-3; D gene uncertain. Germline CDR1 reads MGHDK; CDR2 reads SYGVNS. This CDR3 has 14 amino acids. V was clipped by 6 bases and J by 0 bases, with 10 bases between them. CDR3 coding DNA: TGTGCCAGCAGCCAAGGGCGGAGCACAGATACGCAGTATTTT. This sequence encodes CASSQGRSTDTQYF. The variable domain in full, completed from reference TRBV25-1 and TRBJ2-3, reads EADIYQTPRYLVIGTGKKITLECSQTMGHDKMYWYQQDPGMELHLIHYSYGVNSTEKGDLSSESTVSRIRTEHFPLTLESARPSHTSQYLCASSQGRSTDTQYFGPGTRLTVL.

V is TRBV7-2 and J is TRBJ2-5; maybe TRBD1 (6 bases). The CDR3 runs to 15 residues. Per germline, CDR1 SGHTA and CDR2 FQGNSA. Trimming left V 5 bases short and J 6 bases short, with 19 bases between. CDR3 DNA: TGTGCCAGCAGCCCTCTAGGGGGTTCGCAAAAGACCCAGTACTTC. Its translation: CASSPLGGSQKTQYF.

The genes are TRBV9 and TRBJ1-2; D perhaps matches TRBD1 (5 bases). V was clipped by 2 bases and J by 4 bases, with 12 bases between them. Germline CDR1 and CDR2: SGDLS and YYNGEE. This CDR3 has 14 amino acids. CDR3 sequence: CASSVATGTYGYTF. The CDR3 nucleotides read TGTGCCAGCAGCGTCGCGACGGGGACCTATGGCTACACCTTC.

The V gene is TRBV2, the J gene TRBJ2-3; tentative D call: TRBD2 (7 bases). V lost 11 bases, J lost 5 bases, and 14 bases lay in between. Germline V lookup: CDR1 SNHLY, CDR2 FYNNEI. The CDR3 is 12 residues long. The CDR3 protein is CASQRGGDTQYF. The CDR3 DNA is TGTGCCTCCCAGAGGGGGGGAGATACGCAGTATTTT.

The CDR3 DNA follows: TGTGCCAGCAGCGTAGCTGAGGGTACCAATCAGCCCCAGCATTTT. It encodes CASSVAEGTNQPQHF. This sequence joins TRBV9 and TRBJ1-5; the D is unclear. CDR3 length: 15 residues. The germline V and J ends were trimmed by 0 bases and 3 bases, with 10 bases remaining between them. Germline loops: CDR1 SGDLS, CDR2 YYNGEE.

A few counts support this clone. This chain uses TRBV5-1 with TRBJ1-1, with TRBD1 identical over 11 bases. The CDR3 extends over 14 amino acids. The V gene's germline CDR1 is SGHRS and CDR2 YFSETQ. Losses at the gene ends were 5 bases for V and 11 bases for J; bases not matched to a gene: 11. Written as DNA, the CDR3 is TGCGCCAGCAGAACCGGGACAGGGGGAGAGATGGCTTTCTTT. This translates into CASRTGTGGEMAFF.

The chain uses TRBV5-1 and TRBJ1-1, with a tentative D call TRBD1 (5 bases). The length of the CDR3 is 15 residues. Germline V gives CDR1 SGHRS, CDR2 YFSETQ. Trimming removed 4 bases from V and 7 bases from J, with 20 bases in between. The CDR3 loop reads CASSLRGTLGDEAFF. The CDR3 DNA reads TGCGCCAGCAGCCTGCGCGGGACGCTCGGGGATGAAGCTTTCTTT.

This chain connects TRBV27 to TRBJ2-7, with D possibly TRBD1 on 6 matching bases. Trimming took 2 bases from V and 8 from J, leaving 10 bases between them. Looked up from germline, CDR1 is MNHEY and CDR2 is SMNVEV (reference sequence). The CDR3 sequence is 12 residues long. The CDR3: CASSLIGQKQYF. Written as DNA, the CDR3 is TGTGCCAGCAGTTTAATCGGACAGAAGCAGTACTTC.